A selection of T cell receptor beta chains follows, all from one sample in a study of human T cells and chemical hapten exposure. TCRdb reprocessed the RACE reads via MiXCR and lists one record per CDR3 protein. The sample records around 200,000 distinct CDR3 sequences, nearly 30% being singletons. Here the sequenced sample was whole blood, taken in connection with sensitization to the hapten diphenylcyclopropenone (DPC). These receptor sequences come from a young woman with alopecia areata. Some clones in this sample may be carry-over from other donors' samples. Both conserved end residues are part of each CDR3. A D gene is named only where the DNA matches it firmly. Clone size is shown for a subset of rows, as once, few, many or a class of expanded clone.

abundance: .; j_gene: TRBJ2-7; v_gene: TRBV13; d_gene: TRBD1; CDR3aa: CASSPKTGNYEQYF; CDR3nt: TGTGCCAGCAGCCCCAAGACAGGGAACTACGAGCAGTACTTC
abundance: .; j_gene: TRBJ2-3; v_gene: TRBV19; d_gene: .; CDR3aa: CASSIPGGTDTQYF; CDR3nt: TGTGCCAGTAGTATCCCGGGGGGCACAGATACGCAGTATTTT
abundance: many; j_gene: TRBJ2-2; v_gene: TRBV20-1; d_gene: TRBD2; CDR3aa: CSAVASGSGTGELFF; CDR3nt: TGCAGTGCCGTCGCGAGCGGGAGTGGTACCGGGGAGCTGTTTTTT
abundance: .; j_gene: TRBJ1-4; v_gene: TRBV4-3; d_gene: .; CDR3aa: CASSPEPRGEKLFF; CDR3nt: TGCGCCAGCAGCCCCGAGCCCCGTGGTGAAAAACTGTTTTTT
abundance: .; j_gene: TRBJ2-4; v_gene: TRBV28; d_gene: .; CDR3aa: CASSQAGTRYF; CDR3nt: TGTGCCAGCAGTCAGGCCGGGACACGGTACTTC
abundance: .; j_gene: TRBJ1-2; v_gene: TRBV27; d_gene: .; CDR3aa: CASGRSLNYGYTF; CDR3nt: TGTGCCAGCGGCCGGTCCCTGAACTATGGCTACACCTTC
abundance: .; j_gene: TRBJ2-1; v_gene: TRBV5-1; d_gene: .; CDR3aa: CASSLGRLGEQFF; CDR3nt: TGCGCCAGCAGCTTGGGAAGGCTGGGTGAGCAGTTCTTC
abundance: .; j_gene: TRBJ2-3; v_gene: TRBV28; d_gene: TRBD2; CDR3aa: CASSSPSAGSSTDTQYF; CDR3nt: TGTGCCAGCAGTTCCCCTTCAGCGGGATCGTCGACAGATACGCAGTATTTT
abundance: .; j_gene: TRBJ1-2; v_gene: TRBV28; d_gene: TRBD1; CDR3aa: CASSSTGDKVYGYTF; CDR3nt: TGTGCCAGCAGTTCGACAGGGGACAAAGTTTATGGCTACACCTTC
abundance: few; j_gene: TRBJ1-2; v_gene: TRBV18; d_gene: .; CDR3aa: CASSPQGNLNYGYTF; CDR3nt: TGTGCCAGCTCACCGCAGGGGAACTTGAACTATGGCTACACCTTC
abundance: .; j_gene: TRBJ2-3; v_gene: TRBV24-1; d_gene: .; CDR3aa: CATSDTFGDTQYF; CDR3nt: TGTGCCACCAGTGACACCTTTGGAGATACGCAGTATTTT
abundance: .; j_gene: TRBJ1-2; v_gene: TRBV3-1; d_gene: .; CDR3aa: CASSPGRYGYTF; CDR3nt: TGTGCCAGCAGCCCCGGACGGTATGGCTACACCTTC
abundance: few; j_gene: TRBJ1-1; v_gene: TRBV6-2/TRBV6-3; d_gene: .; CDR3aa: CASIQPRGRAMNTEAFF; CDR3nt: TGTGCCAGCATTCAGCCCCGGGGCAGGGCCATGAACACTGAAGCTTTCTTT
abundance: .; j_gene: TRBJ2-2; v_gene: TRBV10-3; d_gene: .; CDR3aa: CAISGQGPNTGELFF; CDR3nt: TGTGCCATCAGTGGGCAGGGACCGAACACCGGGGAGCTGTTTTTT
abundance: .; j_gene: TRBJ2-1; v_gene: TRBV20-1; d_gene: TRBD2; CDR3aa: CSATKAGLAYNEQFF; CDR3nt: TGCAGTGCTACCAAAGCGGGGCTGGCCTACAATGAGCAGTTCTTC
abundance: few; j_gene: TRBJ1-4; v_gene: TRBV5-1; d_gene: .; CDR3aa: CASSRGTVLEEKLFF; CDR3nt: TGCGCCAGCAGCCGCGGGACGGTACTTGAGGAAAAACTGTTTTTT
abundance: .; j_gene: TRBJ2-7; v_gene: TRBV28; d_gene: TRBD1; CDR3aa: CASRASGTGAYEQYF; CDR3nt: TGTGCCAGCAGAGCCTCCGGGACAGGTGCCTACGAGCAGTACTTC
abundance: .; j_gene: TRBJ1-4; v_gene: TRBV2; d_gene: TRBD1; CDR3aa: CASRAQGGSNEKLFF; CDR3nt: TGTGCCAGCAGGGCACAGGGGGGCTCTAATGAAAAACTGTTTTTT
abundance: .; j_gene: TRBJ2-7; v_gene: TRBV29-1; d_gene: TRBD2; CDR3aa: CSVLAGIDYEQYF; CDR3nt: TGCAGCGTCCTAGCGGGGATTGACTACGAGCAGTACTTC
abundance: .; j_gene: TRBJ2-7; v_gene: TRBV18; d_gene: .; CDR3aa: CASSPMTNYEQYF; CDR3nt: TGTGCCAGCTCACCTATGACCAACTACGAGCAGTACTTC